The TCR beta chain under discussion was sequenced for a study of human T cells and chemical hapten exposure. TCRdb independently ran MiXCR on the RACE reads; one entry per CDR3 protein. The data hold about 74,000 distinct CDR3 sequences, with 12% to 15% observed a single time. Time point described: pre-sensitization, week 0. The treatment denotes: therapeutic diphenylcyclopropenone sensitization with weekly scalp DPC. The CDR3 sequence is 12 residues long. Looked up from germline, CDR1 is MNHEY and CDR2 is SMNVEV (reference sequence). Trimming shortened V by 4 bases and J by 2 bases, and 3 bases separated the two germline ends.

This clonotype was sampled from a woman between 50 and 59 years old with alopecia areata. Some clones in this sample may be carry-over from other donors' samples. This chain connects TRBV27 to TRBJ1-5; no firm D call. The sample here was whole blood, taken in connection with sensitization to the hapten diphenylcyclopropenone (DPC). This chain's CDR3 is CASSYRNQPQHF. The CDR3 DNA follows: TGTGCCAGCAGTTACCGCAATCAGCCCCAGCATTTT.